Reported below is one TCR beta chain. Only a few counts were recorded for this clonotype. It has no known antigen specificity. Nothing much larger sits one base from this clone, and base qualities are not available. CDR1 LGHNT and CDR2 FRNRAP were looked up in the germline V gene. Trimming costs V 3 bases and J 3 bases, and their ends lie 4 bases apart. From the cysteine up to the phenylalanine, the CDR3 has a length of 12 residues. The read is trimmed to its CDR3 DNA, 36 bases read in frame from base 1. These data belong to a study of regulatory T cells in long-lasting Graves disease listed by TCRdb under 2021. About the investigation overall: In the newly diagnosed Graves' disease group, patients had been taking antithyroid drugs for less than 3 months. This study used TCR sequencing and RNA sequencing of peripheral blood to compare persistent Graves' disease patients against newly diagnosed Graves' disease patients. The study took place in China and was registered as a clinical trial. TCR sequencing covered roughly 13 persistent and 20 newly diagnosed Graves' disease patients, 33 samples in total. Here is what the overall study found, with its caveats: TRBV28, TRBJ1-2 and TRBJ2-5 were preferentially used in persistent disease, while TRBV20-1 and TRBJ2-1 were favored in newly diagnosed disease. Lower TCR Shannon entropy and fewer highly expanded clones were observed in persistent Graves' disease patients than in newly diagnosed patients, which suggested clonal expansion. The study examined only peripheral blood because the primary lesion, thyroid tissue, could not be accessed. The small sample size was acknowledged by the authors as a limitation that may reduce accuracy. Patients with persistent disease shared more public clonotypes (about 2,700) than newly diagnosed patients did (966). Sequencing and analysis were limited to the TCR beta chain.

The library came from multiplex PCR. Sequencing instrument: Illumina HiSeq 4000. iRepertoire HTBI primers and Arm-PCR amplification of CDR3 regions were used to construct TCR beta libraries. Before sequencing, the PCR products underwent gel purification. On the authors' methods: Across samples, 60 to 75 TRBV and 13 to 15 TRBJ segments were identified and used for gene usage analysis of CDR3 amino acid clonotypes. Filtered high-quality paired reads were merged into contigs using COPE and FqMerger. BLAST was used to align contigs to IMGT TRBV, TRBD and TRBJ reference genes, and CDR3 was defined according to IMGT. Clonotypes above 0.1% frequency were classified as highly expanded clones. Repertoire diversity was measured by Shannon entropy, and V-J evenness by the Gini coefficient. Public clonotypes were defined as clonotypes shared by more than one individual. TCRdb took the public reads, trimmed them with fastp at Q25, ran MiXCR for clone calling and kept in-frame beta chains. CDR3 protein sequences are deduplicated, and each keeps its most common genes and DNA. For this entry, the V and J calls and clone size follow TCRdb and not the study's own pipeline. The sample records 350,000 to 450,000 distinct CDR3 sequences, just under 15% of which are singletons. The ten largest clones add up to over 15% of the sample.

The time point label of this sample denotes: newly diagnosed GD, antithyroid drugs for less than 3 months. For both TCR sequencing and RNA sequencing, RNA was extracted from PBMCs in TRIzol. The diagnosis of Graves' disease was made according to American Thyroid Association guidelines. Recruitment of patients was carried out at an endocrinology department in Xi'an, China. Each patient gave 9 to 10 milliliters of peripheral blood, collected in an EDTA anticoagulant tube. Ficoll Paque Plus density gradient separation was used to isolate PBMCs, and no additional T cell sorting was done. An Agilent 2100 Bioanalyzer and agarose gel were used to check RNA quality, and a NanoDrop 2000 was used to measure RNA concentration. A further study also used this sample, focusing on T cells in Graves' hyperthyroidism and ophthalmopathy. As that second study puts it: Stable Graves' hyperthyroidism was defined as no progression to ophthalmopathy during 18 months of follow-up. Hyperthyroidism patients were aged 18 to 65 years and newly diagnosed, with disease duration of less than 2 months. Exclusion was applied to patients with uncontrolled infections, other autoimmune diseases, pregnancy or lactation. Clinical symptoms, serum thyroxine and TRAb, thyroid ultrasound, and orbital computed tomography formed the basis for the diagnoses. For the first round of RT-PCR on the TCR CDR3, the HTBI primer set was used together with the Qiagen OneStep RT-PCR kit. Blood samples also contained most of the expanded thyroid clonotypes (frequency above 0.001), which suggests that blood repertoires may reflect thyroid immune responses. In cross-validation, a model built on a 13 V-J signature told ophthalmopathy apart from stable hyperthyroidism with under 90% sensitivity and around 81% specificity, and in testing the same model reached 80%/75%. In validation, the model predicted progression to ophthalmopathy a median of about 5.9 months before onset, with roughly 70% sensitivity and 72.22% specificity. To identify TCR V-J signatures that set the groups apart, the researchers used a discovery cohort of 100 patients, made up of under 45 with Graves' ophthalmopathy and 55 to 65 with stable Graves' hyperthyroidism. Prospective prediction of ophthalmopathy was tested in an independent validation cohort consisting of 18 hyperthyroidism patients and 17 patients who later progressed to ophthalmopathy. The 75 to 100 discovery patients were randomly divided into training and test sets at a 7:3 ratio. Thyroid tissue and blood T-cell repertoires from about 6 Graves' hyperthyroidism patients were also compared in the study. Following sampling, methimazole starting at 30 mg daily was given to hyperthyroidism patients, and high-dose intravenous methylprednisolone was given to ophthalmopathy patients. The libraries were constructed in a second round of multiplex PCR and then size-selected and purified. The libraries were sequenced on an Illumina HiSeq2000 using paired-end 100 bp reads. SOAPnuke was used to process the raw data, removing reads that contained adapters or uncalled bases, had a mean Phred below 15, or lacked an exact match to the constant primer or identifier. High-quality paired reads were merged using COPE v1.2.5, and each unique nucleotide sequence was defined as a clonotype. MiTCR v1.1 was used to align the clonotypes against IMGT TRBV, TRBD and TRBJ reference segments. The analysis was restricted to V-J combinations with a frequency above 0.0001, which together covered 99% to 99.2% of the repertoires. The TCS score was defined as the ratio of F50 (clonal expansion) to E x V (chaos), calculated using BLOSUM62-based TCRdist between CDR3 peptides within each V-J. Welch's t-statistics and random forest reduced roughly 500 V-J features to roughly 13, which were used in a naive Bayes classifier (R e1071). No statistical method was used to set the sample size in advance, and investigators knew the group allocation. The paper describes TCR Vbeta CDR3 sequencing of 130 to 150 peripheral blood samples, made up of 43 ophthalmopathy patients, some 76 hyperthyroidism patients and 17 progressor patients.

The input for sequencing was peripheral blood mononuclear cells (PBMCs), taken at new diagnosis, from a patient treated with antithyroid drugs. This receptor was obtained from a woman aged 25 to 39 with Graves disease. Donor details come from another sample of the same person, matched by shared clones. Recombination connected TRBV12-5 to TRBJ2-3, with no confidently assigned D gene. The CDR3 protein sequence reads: CASGFGTDTQYF. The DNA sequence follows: TGTGCTAGTGGTTTCGGGACAGATACGCAGTATTTT.